The entry below gives a single T cell receptor beta chain sequence along with its context. Here immunoSEQ multiplex PCR was the method, and the copy in TCRdb shows in-frame clones only, minus some. This table holds approximately 390,000 clones, 90% found once. This sample was included in a study of blood T cell repertoires in COVID-19. Turning to the study itself: PBMCs, B-cell-depleted T cells, or T cells were the source of the cDNA or gDNA that made up the material.

CDR1 and CDR2 (germline): SNHLY, FYNNEI. After removal of 7 bases from V and 1 base from J, the junction contained 6 bases not matched to a gene. The CDR3 consists of 14 residues. Sequencing was carried out using peripheral blood. The sequence came from a man in his late teens or twenties with active or convalescent COVID-19. The chain couples TRBV2 to TRBJ2-7; 8 bases line up with TRBD2. The DNA of the CDR3 is TGTGCCAGCAAACTAGCGGATACTTCCTACGAGCAGTACTTC. Translating gives CASKLADTSYEQYF.